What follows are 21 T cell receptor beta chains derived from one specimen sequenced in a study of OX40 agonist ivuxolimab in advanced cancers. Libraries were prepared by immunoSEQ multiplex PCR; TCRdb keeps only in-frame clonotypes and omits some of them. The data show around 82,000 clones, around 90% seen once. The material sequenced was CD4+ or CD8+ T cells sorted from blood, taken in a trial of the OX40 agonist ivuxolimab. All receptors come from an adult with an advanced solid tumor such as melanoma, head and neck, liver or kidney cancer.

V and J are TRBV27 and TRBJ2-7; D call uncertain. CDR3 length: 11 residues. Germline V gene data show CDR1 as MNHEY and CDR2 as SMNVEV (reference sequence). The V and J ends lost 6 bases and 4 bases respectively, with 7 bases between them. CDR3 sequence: CASSYGYEQYF. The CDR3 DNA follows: TGTGCCAGCAGCTACGGATACGAGCAGTACTTC.

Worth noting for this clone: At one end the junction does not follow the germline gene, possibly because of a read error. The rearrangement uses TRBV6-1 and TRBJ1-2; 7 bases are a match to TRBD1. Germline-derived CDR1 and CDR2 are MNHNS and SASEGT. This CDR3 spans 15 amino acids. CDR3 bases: TGTGCCAGCAGTGAACATTTTCTCGGGGGGACAGAGCCAGTATTC. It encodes CASSEHFLGGTEPVF.

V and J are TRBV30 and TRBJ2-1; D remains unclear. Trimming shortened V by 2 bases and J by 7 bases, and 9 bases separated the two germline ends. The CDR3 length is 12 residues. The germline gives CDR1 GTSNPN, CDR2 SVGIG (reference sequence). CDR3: CAWSQHWNEQFF. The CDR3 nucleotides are TGTGCCTGGAGTCAACACTGGAATGAGCAGTTCTTC.

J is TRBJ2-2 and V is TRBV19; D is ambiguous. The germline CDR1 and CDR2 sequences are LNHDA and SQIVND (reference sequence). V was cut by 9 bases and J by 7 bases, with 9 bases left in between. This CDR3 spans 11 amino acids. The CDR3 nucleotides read TGTGCCAGCTCCCTGCTCGGGGAGCTGTTTTTT. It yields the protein CASSLLGELFF.

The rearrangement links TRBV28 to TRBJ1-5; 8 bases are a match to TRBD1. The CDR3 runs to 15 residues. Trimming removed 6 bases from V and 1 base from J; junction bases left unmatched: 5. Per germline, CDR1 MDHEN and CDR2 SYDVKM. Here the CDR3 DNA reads TGTGCCAGCAGCCGCACAGGGGGGAGCAATCAGCCCCAGCATTTT. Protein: CASSRTGGSNQPQHF.

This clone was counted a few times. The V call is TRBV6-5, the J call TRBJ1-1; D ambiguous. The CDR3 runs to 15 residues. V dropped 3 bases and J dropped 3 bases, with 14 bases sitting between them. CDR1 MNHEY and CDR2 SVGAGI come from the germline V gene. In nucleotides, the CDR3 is TGTGCCAGCAGTTATGGGCTATCTAGGGACACTGAAGCTTTCTTT. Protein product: CASSYGLSRDTEAFF.

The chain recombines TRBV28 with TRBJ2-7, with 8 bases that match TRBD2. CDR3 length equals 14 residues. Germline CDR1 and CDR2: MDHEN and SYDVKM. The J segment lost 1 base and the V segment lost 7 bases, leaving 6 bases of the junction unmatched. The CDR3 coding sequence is TGTGCCAGCAACATAGCGGGGCAGTCCTACGAGCAGTACTTC. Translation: CASNIAGQSYEQYF.

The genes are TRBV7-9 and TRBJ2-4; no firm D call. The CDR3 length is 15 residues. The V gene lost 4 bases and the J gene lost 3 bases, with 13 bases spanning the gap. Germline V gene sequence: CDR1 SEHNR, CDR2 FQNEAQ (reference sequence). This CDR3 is CASSSRRSSKNIQYF. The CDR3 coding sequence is TGTGCCAGCAGCTCCCGTCGAAGTAGCAAAAACATTCAGTACTTC.

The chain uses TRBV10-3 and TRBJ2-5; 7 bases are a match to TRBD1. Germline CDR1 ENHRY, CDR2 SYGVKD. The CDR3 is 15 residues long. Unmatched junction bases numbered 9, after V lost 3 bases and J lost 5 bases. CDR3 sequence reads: CAISEPRGRMETQYF. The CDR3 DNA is TGTGCCATCAGTGAACCAAGGGGGCGCATGGAGACCCAGTACTTC.

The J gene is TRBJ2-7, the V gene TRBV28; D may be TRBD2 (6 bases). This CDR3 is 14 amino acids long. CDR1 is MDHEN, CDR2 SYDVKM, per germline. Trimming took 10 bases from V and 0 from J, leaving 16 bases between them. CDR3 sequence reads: CATYPGGTSYEQYF. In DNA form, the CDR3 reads TGTGCCACCTATCCGGGCGGGACCTCCTACGAGCAGTACTTC.

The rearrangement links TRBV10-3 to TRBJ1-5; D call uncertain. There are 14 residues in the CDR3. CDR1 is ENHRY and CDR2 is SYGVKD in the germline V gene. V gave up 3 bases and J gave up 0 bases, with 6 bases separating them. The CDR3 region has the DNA TGTGCCATCAGTGACCCAGGTAGCAATCAGCCCCAGCATTTT. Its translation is CAISDPGSNQPQHF.

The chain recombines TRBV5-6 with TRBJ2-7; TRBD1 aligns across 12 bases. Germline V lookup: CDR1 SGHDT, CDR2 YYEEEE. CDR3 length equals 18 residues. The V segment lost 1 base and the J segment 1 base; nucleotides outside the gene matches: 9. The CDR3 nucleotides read TGTGCCAGCAGCTTGACCCGGGACAGGGGGCGGAATTCCTACGAGCAGTACTTC. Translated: CASSLTRDRGRNSYEQYF.

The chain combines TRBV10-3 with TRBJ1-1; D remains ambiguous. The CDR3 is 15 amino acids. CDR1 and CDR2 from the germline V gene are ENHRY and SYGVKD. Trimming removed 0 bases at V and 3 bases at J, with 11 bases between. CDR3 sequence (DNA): TGTGCCATCAGTGAGTCGGAGGGTCAGGACACTGAAGCTTTCTTT. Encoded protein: CAISESEGQDTEAFF.

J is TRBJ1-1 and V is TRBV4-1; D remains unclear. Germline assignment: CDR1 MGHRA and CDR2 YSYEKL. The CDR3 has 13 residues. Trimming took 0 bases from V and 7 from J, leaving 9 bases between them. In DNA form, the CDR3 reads TGCGCCAGCAGCCAAGATTTGCGTTTTGAAGCTTTCTTT. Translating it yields CASSQDLRFEAFF.

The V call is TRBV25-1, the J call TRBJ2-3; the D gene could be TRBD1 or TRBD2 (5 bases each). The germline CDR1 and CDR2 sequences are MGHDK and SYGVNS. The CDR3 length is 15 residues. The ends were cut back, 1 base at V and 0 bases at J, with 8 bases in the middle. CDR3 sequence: CASSESGASTDTQYF. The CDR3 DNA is TGTGCCAGCAGTGAATCCGGGGCCAGCACAGATACGCAGTATTTT.

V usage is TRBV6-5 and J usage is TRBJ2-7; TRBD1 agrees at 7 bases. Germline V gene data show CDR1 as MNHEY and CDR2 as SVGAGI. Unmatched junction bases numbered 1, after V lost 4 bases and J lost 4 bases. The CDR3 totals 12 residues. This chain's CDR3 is CASSLQGYEQYF. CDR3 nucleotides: TGTGCCAGCAGTTTACAGGGGTACGAGCAGTACTTC.

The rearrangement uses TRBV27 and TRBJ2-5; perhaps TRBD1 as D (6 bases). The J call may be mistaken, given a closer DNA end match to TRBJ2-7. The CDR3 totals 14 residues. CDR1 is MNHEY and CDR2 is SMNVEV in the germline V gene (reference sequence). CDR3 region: CASSARGSLNEQYF. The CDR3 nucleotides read TGTGCCAGCAGTGCAAGGGGGTCCCTGAACGAGCAGTACTTC.

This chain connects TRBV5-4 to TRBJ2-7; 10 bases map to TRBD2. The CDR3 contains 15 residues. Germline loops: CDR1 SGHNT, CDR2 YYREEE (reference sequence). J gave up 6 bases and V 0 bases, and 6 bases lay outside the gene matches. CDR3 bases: TGTGCCAGCAGCTTGGCCTTCAGCGGGAGGGTCGAGCAGTACTTC. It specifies CASSLAFSGRVEQYF.

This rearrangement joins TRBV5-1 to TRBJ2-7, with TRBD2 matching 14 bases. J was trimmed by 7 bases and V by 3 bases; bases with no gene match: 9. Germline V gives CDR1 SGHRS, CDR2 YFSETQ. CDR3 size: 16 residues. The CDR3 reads CASSWGTSGRMREQYF. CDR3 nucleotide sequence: TGCGCCAGCAGCTGGGGGACTAGCGGGAGAATGAGGGAGCAGTACTTC.

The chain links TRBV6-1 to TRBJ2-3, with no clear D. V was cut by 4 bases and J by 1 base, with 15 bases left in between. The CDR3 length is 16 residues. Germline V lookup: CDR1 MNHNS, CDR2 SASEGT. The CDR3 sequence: CASSGQPNTGTDTQYF. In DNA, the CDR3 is TGTGCCAGCAGTGGTCAGCCTAATACCGGCACAGATACGCAGTATTTT.

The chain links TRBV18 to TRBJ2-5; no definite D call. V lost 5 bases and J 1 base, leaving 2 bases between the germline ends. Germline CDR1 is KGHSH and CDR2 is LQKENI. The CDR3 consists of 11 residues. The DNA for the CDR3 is TGTGCCAGCTCAACCCAAGAGACCCAGTACTTC. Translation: CASSTQETQYF.